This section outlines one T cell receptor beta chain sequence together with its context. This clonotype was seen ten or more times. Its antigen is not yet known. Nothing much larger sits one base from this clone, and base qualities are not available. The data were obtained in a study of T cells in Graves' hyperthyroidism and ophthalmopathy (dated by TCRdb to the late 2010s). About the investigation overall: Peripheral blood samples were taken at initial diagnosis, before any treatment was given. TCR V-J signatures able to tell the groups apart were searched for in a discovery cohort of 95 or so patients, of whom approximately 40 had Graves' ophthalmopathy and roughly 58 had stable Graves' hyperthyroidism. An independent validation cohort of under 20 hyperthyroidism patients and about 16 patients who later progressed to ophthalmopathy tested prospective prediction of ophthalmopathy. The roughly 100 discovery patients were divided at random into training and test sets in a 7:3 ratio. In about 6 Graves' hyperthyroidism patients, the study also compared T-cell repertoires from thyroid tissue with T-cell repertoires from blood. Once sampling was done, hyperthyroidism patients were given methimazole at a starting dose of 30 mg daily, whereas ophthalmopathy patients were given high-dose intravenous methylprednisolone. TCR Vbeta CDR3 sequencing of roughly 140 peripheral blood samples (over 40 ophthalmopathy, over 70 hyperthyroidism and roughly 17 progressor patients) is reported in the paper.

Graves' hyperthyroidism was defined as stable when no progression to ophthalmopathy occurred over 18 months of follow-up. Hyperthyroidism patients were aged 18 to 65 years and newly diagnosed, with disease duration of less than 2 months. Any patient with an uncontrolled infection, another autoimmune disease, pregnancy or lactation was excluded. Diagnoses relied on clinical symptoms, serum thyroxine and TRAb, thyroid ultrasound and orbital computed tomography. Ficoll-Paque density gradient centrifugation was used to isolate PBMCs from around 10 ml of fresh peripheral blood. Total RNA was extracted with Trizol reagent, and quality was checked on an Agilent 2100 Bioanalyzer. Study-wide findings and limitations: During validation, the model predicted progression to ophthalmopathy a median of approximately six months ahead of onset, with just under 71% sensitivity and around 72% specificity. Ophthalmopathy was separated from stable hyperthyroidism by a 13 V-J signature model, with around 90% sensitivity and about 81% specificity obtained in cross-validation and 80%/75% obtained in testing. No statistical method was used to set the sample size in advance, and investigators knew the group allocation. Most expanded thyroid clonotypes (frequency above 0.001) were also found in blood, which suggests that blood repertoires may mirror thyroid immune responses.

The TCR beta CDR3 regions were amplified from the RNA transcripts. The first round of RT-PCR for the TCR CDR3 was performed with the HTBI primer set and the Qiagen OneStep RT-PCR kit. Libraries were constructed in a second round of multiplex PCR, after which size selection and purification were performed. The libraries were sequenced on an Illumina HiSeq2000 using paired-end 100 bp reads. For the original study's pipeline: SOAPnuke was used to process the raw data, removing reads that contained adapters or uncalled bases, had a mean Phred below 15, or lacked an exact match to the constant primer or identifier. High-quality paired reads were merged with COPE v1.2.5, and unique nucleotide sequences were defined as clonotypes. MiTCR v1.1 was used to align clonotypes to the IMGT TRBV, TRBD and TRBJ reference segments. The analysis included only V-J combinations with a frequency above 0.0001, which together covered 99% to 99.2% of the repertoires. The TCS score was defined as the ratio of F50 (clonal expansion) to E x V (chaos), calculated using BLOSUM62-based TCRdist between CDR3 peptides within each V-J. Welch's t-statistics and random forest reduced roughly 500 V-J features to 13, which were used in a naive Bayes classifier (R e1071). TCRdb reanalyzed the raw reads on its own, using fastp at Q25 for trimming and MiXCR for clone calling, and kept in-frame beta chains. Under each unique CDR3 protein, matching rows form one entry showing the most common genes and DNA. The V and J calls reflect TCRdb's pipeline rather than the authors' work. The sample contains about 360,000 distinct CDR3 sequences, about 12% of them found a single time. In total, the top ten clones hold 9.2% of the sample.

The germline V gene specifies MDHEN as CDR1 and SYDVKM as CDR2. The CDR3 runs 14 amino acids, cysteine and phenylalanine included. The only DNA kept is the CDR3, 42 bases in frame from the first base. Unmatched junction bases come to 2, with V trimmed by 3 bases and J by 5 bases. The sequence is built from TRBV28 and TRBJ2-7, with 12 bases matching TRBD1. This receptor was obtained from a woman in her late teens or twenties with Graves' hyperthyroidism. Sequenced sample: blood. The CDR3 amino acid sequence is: CASSFGTGGDEQYF. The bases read TGTGCCAGCAGTTTTGGGACAGGGGGCGACGAGCAGTACTTC.